The rows below give T cell receptor beta chains drawn from one sample of a study of T-cell reconstitution after alpha-beta-depleted transplantation in children. TCRdb passed the PCR reads through MiXCR, listing each CDR3 protein once. The profile shows a few hundred thousand distinct CDR3 sequences, 15% to 20% of them singletons. Sequencing used PBMCs, mostly from graft donor cells, obtained 360 days after TCRalphabeta/CD19-depleted stem cell transplant. These TCRs come from a boy in the first two years of life who had a stem cell transplant for Wiskott-Aldrich syndrome, so the T cells may come from the graft donor. The CDR3 runs from the conserved cysteine through the conserved F or W. The order of the fields is clone size, J gene, D gene, V gene, CDR3 DNA, CDR3 protein. The D gene is left open where the match is weak. Not all rows give a size; the values are once, few, many and, for expanded clones, a class.

>.|TRBJ2-5|TRBD1|TRBV5-1
TGCGCCAGCAGCGAACCCGACAGGGGGACGGAGACCCAGTACTTC
CASSEPDRGTETQYF
>.|TRBJ2-3|.|TRBV29-1
TGCAGCGTTGAAGAAAGGAGCACAGATACGCAGTATTTT
CSVEERSTDTQYF
>few|TRBJ2-1|.|TRBV2
TGTGCCAGCAGTACCCAGGGGAATGAGCAGTTCTTC
CASSTQGNEQFF
>few|TRBJ1-1|.|TRBV20-1
TGCAGTGCTCCCAGGGAGAGCAAGCTGAACACTGAAGCTTTCTTT
CSAPRESKLNTEAFF
>few|TRBJ1-5|TRBD1|TRBV6-5
TGTGCCAGCAGTTTCAGGGACAGGGGAATAAGCAATCAGCCCCAGCATTTT
CASSFRDRGISNQPQHF
>.|TRBJ2-1|.|TRBV27
TGTGCCAGCAGACCCACCAAGGATGAGCAGTTCTTC
CASRPTKDEQFF
>few|TRBJ2-7|.|TRBV20-1
TGCAGTGCTAGAGAATACGGGAGAGGCTACGAGCAGTACTTC
CSAREYGRGYEQYF
>.|TRBJ2-7|.|TRBV2
TGTGCCAGCAATTACAGGGTCGGCGAGCAGTACTTC
CASNYRVGEQYF
>.|TRBJ2-7|TRBD2|TRBV6-2/TRBV6-3
TGTGCCAGCAGTTCCCATGGACTAGCGGGAGGCTTCTCCTACGAGCAGTACTTC
CASSSHGLAGGFSYEQYF
>few|TRBJ2-3|TRBD2|TRBV7-6
TGTGCCAGCAGCTTACCCACGGGCGGGAGGGCTGTCTCGGATACGCAGTATTTT
CASSLPTGGRAVSDTQYF
>.|TRBJ2-5|.|TRBV12-3/TRBV12-4
TGTGCCAGCAGTCTCCATGAAGAGACCCAGTACTTC
CASSLHEETQYF
>many|TRBJ2-4|.|TRBV12-3/TRBV12-4
TGTGCCAGCAGTTTAGCACTCCGGGTAGAAAGGTACTTC
CASSLALRVERYF
>once|TRBJ1-5|TRBD1|TRBV5-6
TGTGCCAGCAGCTTGGGACAGGGGGCTGGAACCCAGCATTTT
CASSLGQGAGTQHF
>few|TRBJ2-1|TRBD2|TRBV5-1
TGCGCCAGCAGCTTGGAGCTAGCGGGGTTATACAATGAGCAGTTCTTC
CASSLELAGLYNEQFF
>few|TRBJ1-1|.|TRBV5-1
TGCGCCAGCAGCGGGGACGGAGAAACTGAAGCTTTCTTT
CASSGDGETEAFF
>few|TRBJ2-1|.|TRBV12-3/TRBV12-4
TGTGCCAGCAGTCAAAGTAACAATGAGCAGTTCTTC
CASSQSNNEQFF
>.|TRBJ2-7|.|TRBV4-3
TGCGCCAGCAGCGCGGGACCCTACGAGCAGTACTTC
CASSAGPYEQYF
>.|TRBJ1-5|.|TRBV24-1
TGTGCCACCAGTGAAGGCAGGAGCAATCAGCCCCAGCATTTT
CATSEGRSNQPQHF
>few|TRBJ2-1|.|TRBV29-1
TGCAGCGTTGAACAACGCTTCTACAATGAGCAGTTCTTC
CSVEQRFYNEQFF
>.|TRBJ2-4|.|TRBV12-3/TRBV12-4
TGTGCCAGCAAAGACGAACTTAAAAACATTCAGTACTTC
CASKDELKNIQYF
>few|TRBJ2-1|.|TRBV10-2
TGCGCCAGCAGTGAGTCCTCTAGGGGGTACAATGAGCAGTTCTTC
CASSESSRGYNEQFF
>.|TRBJ2-1|.|TRBV29-1
TGCAGCGTTGATGGGACTTACAATGAGCAGTTCTTC
CSVDGTYNEQFF
>.|TRBJ2-2|.|TRBV6-2/TRBV6-3
TGTGCCAGCAGTTCAAACTTTGAGTGGACCGGGGAGCTGTTTTTT
CASSSNFEWTGELFF
>.|TRBJ2-1|.|TRBV12-3/TRBV12-4
TGTGCCAGCAGTTTACGTAGGATCTATGAGCAGTTCTTC
CASSLRRIYEQFF
>few|TRBJ2-7|TRBD2|TRBV7-9
TGTGCCAGCAGCCGAAGATCGGGACTAGATGACGAGCAGTACTTC
CASSRRSGLDDEQYF
>.|TRBJ2-2|.|TRBV5-1
TGCGCCAGCAGCCCCCGGTACACCGGGGAGCTGTTTTTT
CASSPRYTGELFF
>few|TRBJ2-2|.|TRBV20-1
TGCAGTGCTGGGGGCTCTCGTGGGAGGGAGAACACCGGGGAGCTGTTTTTT
CSAGGSRGRENTGELFF
>few|TRBJ2-5|.|TRBV7-9
TGTGCCAGCAGCTTAGTAGGGGCCAGAGAGACCCAGTACTTC
CASSLVGARETQYF
>few|TRBJ2-7|TRBD1|TRBV29-1
TGCAGCGCTGCGCGGCAGGGGGCCCACGAGCAGTACTTC
CSAARQGAHEQYF
>few|TRBJ2-7|TRBD1|TRBV29-1
TGCAGCGTTAAGGGACAGGGTATCTACGAGCAGTACTTC
CSVKGQGIYEQYF
>.|TRBJ2-6|.|TRBV5-1
TGCGCCAGCAGCTTTCCCAGGGGGGCTGGGGCCAACGTCCTGACTTTC
CASSFPRGAGANVLTF
>once|TRBJ2-7|.|TRBV30
TGTGCCTGGAGTTTATCGACAGGATCGAGGGAGCAGTACTTC
CAWSLSTGSREQYF
>.|TRBJ1-1|.|TRBV20-1
TGCAGTTCTCAGGGAGTTGAAGCTTTCTTT
CSSQGVEAFF
>many|TRBJ2-7|.|TRBV6-6
TGTGCCACCAAGAGGGAATACAACGAGCAGTACTTC
CATKREYNEQYF
>.|TRBJ1-2|TRBD1|TRBV4-3
TGCGCCAGCAGCCAAGGGAACAGGGGAGGCTACACCTTC
CASSQGNRGGYTF
>.|TRBJ2-7|TRBD2|TRBV20-1
TGCAGTGCTAGAAAGGGACTAGCGGACTACCAGCAGTACTTC
CSARKGLADYQQYF
>.|TRBJ2-1|TRBD2|TRBV11-3
TGTGCCAGCAGCTTAGATCGGACTAGCGGTTCCTACAATGAGCAGTTCTTC
CASSLDRTSGSYNEQFF
>few|TRBJ2-7|TRBD2|TRBV18
TGTGCCAGCTCACCCACTAGCGGTCTATACGAGCAGTACTTC
CASSPTSGLYEQYF
>few|TRBJ2-2|.|TRBV2
TGTGCCAGCAGTGAGAGGGGTTATGCCGGGGAGCTGTTTTTT
CASSERGYAGELFF
>few|TRBJ2-7|TRBD1|TRBV20-1
TGCAGTGCAAATCCCTTGACAGGGGACGGAACCTACGAGCAGTACTTC
CSANPLTGDGTYEQYF
>few|TRBJ1-1|.|TRBV9
TGTGCCAGCAGCGCCTCGGGACATCTGAACACTGAAGCTTTCTTT
CASSASGHLNTEAFF
>once|TRBJ2-1|.|TRBV19
TGTGCCAGTAGTATACGGGGCGGGTGGCAGTTCTTC
CASSIRGGWQFF
>.|TRBJ2-1|TRBD2|TRBV5-1
TGCGCCAGCAGCTTGAGATCCGGGACTAGCGGGAGTAGTAAGTTCTTC
CASSLRSGTSGSSKFF
>.|TRBJ2-5|.|TRBV29-1
TGCAGCGGCGCCCGGGCCCCGCCCCAAGAGACCCAGTACTTC
CSGARAPPQETQYF
>few|TRBJ2-7|TRBD1|TRBV20-1
TGCAGTGCTAGAGATCGGGGACAGGGGCACTACTACGAGCAGTACTTC
CSARDRGQGHYYEQYF
>few|TRBJ2-1|.|TRBV29-1
TGCAGCGCCGTAACAAAGGATCCCACTTACAATGAGCAGTTCTTC
CSAVTKDPTYNEQFF
>.|TRBJ2-3|TRBD2|TRBV11-2
TGTGCCAGCAGCTTAGTCCGGACTAGCGGCACAGATACGCAGTATTTT
CASSLVRTSGTDTQYF
>few|TRBJ2-1|TRBD2|TRBV11-2
TGTGCCAGCAGCATCTCACCGGGACTAGCGGGTGACAATGAGCAGTTCTTC
CASSISPGLAGDNEQFF
>few|TRBJ2-2|.|TRBV5-1
TGCGCCAGCAGCTTGGAGAATTGGAACACCGGGGAGCTGTTTTTT
CASSLENWNTGELFF
>.|TRBJ2-7|TRBD2|TRBV7-6
TGTGCCAGCAGCCGAGGACTAGCCTGGGGCGAGCAGTACTTC
CASSRGLAWGEQYF